Detailed here is one T cell receptor beta chain. A few counts support this clone. What this receptor recognizes is not known. Base qualities are not recorded, but no much larger clone differs from it by a single base. V was cut back by 5 bases and J by 0 bases, leaving a gap of 13 bases between them. CDR1 and CDR2, per the germline V gene (reference sequence), are LNHNV and YYDKDF. From cysteine to phenylalanine, the CDR3 is 15 amino acids long. The CDR3 DNA has 45 bases and is translated from base 1. The data derive from a study of PD-1 blockade in classical Hodgkin lymphoma (TCRdb year 2020). Regarding the study in general: Nivolumab dosing was 3 mg/kg intravenously every 2 weeks, continuing until either disease progression or unacceptable toxicity. The study used TCR beta sequencing and CyTOF to define a peripheral blood immune signature of response to PD-1 blockade in classical Hodgkin lymphoma. The full study reports these points: Diversity was lower in patients who began nivolumab less than 1 year after ASCT, so these patients were left out of later analyses to avoid confounding by immune reconstitution. By C4D1, a significant rise was seen in CD4+ TCR diversity but not in CD8+ TCR diversity (p=0.0027 vs p=0.16), and the rise was most apparent among complete responders (p=0.02). Trial patients with a complete response had baseline diversity similar to that of newly diagnosed patients, while partial responders and progressors had significantly lower diversity. Baseline TCR diversity was reported to be lower in newly diagnosed patients than in healthy donors, and even lower in relapsed/refractory patients. The study was restricted to a single clinical trial cohort, and the causes of repertoire differences, possibly disease activity or prior therapy, were left undefined.

The time point label on this specimen signifies: cycle 4 day 1 (C4D1), after about 6 weeks of nivolumab. Relapse after autologous stem cell transplantation had occurred in all trial patients, and cohorts A, B and C were distinguished by prior brentuximab vedotin exposure. A total of 50 to 70 patients with relapsed/refractory classical Hodgkin lymphoma made up the trial cohort, and each patient's best overall response was complete response, partial response or progressive disease. In the multi-cohort phase II CheckMate 205 trial, trial patients received single-agent nivolumab. Best overall response was determined by an independent review committee according to the 2007 International Working Group response criteria. PBMCs from the trial were collected at three points: immediately before nivolumab initiation (C1D1), and during therapy at cycle 2 day 1 and cycle 4 day 1. After peripheral blood was drawn into 8 mL Vacutainer Cell Preparation Tubes, PBMCs were isolated by centrifugation and then cryopreserved.

Genomic DNA was isolated using the Qiagen DNeasy kit from unsorted PBMCs as well as from negatively selected CD4+ and CD8+ fractions. TCR beta CDR3 regions were subjected to amplification by immunoSEQ multiplex PCR with primers that anneal to V and J segments. A synthetic immune receptor repertoire was used to minimize amplification bias, and any residual bias was removed computationally once sequencing was done. Regarding the original processing steps: Repertoire diversity was quantified as the Shannon entropy index using custom Python scripts. Unsorted, CD4+ and CD8+ repertoires were analyzed separately, except for combined analyses in which CD4+ and CD8+ sequences were merged in silico. A clone counted as expanded when the clone's frequency after treatment rose at least 2-fold relative to C1D1, and clones undetected at baseline were given a pseudocount of 0.5. Singleton clones were defined as clones with 0 or 1 copy at C1D1, and non-singleton clones were defined as clones with 2 or more copies. Clones expanded in unsorted samples were assigned a CD4+, CD8+ or unknown annotation through matching of protein sequences in sorted samples from the same patient. Diversity changes from C1D1 to C4D1 were tested in paired samples using Wilcoxon tests. TCRdb re-hosts the immuneACCESS table, in-frame sequences only. Its copies lack some clones; in the studies checked, an unresolved V gene accounts for under half of them, and the cause for the rest is not known. The DNA gave D and trimming, while V, J and clone size come from that table. The sample yields tens of thousands of clones; 80% were counted once. In total, the top ten clones hold approximately 18% of the sample.

The rearrangement joined TRBV15 to TRBJ1-1, and possibly TRBD1, on 5 matching bases. The receptor was isolated from a human donor with classical Hodgkin lymphoma. Sequencing was performed on peripheral blood mononuclear cells (PBMCs), taken before the fourth cycle of nivolumab. The CDR3 amino acid sequence is: CATSLGGSLNTEAFF. At the DNA level, the sequence is TGTGCCACCAGCCTCGGGGGGAGCTTGAACACTGAAGCTTTCTTT. This CDR3, with the reference TRBV15 and TRBJ1-1 proteins standing in past its ends, gives the full variable domain DAMVIQNPRYQVTQFGKPVTLSCSQTLNHNVMYWYQQKSSQAPKLLFHYYDKDFNNEADTPDNFQSRRPNTSFCFLDIRSPGLGDTAMYLCATSLGGSLNTEAFFGQGTRLTVV.